Given below is one T cell receptor beta chain in context. The sample is drawn from a study of long-term antiretroviral therapy in people with HIV. Version v3.0 of the immunoSEQ assay was performed at survey level. Here immunoSEQ multiplex PCR was the method, and the copy in TCRdb shows in-frame clones only, minus some. The sample yields under 45,000 clones, about 94% seen once. The origin of this receptor is a man aged 25 to 40 with HIV. Sequences were derived from unsorted PBMCs, sampled 9 to 9.5 years after starting antiretroviral therapy.

The CDR3 DNA reads as TGTGCCAGCTCCCAGGGCCAGGCGGGAAATCAGCCCCAGCATTTT. Protein: CASSQGQAGNQPQHF. The genes are TRBV18 and TRBJ1-5; a weak D match, TRBD1 (5 bases). The CDR3 length is 15 residues. Trimming left V 6 bases short and J 4 bases short, with 16 bases between. Per the germline V gene, CDR1 is KGHSH and CDR2 is LQKENI.